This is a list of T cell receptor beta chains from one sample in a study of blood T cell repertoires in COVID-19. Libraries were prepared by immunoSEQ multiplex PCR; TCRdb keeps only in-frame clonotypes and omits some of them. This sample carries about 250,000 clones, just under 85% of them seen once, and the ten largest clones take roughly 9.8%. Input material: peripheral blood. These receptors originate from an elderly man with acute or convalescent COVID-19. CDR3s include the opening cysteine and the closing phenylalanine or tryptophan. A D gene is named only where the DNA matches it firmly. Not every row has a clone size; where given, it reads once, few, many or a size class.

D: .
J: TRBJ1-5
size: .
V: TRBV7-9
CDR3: CASSSWDFNQPQHF
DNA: TGTGCCAGCTCTTCTTGGGACTTCAATCAGCCCCAGCATTTT

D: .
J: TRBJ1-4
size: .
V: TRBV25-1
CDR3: CASGGGLLREKLFF
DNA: TGTGCCAGCGGGGGGGGACTGCTTAGGGAAAAACTGTTTTTT

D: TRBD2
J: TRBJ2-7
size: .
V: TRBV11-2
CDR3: CASSLAGGRREQYF
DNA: TGTGCCAGCAGCTTGGCGGGGGGGCGCCGGGAGCAGTACTTC

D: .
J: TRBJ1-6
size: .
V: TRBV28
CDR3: CASTRGGPYNSPLHF
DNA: TGTGCCAGCACCCGGGGGGGCCCCTATAATTCACCCCTCCACTTT

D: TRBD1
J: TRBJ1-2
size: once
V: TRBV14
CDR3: CASSQDGVGQGIYGYTF
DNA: TGTGCCAGCAGCCAAGATGGAGTGGGACAGGGGATCTATGGCTACACCTTC

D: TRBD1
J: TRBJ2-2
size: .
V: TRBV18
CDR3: CASSPPKAQGAPGELFF
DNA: TGTGCCAGCTCACCACCGAAGGCCCAGGGGGCGCCCGGGGAGCTGTTTTTT

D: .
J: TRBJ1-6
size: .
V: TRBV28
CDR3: CASSQLDRKNSPLHF
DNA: TGTGCCAGCAGTCAGCTCGACAGGAAGAATTCACCCCTCCACTTT

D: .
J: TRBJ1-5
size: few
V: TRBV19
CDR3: CASCIYGTYSNQPQHF
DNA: TGTGCCAGTTGTATTTACGGGACTTATAGCAATCAGCCCCAGCATTTT

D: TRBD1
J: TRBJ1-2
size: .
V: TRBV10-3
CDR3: CASSRDRVYGYTF
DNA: TGTGCCTCAAGCCGGGACAGGGTCTATGGCTACACCTTC

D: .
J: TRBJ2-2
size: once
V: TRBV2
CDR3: CASFSGTSNTGELFF
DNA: TGTGCCAGCTTCTCCGGGACTTCAAACACCGGGGAGCTGTTTTTT

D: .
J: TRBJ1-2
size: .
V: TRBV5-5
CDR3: CASSLVRSTNGYTF
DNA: TGTGCCAGCAGCTTGGTAAGATCGACTAATGGCTACACCTTC

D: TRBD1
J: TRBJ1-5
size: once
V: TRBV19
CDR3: CASSIRVRQGSNQPQHF
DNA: TGTGCCAGTAGTATAAGGGTGAGACAGGGCAGCAATCAGCCCCAGCATTTT

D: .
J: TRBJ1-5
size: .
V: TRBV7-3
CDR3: CASSLDRNQPQHF
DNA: TGTGCCAGCAGCTTGGACAGAAATCAGCCCCAGCATTTT

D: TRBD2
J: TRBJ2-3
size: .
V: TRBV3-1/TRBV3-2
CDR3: CASSHLGLAGATDTQYF
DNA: TGTGCCAGCAGCCACCTCGGACTAGCGGGAGCCACAGATACGCAGTATTTT

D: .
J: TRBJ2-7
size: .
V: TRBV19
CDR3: CASSIAGTLLYYEQYF
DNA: TGTGCCAGTAGTATAGCCGGTACGCTTCTGTACTACGAGCAGTACTTC

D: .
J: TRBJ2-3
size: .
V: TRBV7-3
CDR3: CASSSQHTDTQYF
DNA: TGTGCCAGCAGCTCACAGCACACAGATACGCAGTATTTT

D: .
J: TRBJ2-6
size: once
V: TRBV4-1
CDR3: CASSPSQGESGANVLTF
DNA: TGCGCCAGCAGCCCATCACAAGGGGAATCTGGGGCCAACGTCCTGACTTTC

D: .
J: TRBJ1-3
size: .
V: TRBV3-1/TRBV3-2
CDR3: CASSPGGRDTYF
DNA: TGTGCCAGCAGCCCCGGGGGGCGGGACACTTATTTT

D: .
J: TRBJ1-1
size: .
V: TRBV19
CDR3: CASNPLGQPDTEAFF
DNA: TGTGCCAGTAACCCCCTGGGCCAGCCGGACACTGAAGCTTTCTTT

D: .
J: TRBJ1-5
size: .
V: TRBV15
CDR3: CATSRDGGGRNQPQHF
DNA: TGTGCCACCAGCAGAGATGGGGGGGGTCGCAATCAGCCCCAGCATTTT

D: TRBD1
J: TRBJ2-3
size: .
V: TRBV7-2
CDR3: CASSRTGNTDTQYF
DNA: TGTGCCAGCAGCAGGACAGGGAACACAGATACGCAGTATTTT

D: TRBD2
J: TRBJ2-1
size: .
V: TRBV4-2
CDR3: CASSLATSGSYNEQFF
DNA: TGTGCCAGCAGCCTTGCGACTAGCGGGAGTTACAATGAGCAGTTCTTC

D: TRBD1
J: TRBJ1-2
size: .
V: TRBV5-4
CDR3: CASSSRDRGFYGYTF
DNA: TGTGCCAGCAGCTCGAGGGACAGGGGTTTCTATGGCTACACCTTC

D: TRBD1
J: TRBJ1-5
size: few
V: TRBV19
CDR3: CASNKQGAQPQHF
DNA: TGTGCCAGTAATAAACAGGGGGCGCAGCCCCAGCATTTT

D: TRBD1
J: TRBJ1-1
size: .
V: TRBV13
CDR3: CASSATGAPNTEAFF
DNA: TGTGCCAGCAGCGCTACAGGGGCCCCGAACACTGAAGCTTTCTTT

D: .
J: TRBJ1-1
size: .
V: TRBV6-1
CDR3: CASSEYRNTEAFF
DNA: TGTGCCAGCAGTGAATATAGGAACACTGAAGCTTTCTTT

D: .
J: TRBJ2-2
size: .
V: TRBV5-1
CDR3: CASTYRANTGELFF
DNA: TGCGCCAGCACTTACAGGGCGAACACCGGGGAGCTGTTTTTT

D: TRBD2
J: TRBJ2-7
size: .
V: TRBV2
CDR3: CASSTERGYEQYF
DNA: TGTGCCAGCAGTACCGAGCGGGGCTACGAGCAGTACTTC

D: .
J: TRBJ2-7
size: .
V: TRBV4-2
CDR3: CASSQVGGGAFYEQYF
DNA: TGTGCCAGCAGCCAAGTGGGAGGGGGGGCTTTCTACGAGCAGTACTTC

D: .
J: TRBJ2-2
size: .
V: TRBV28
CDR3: CASSELTYTGELFF
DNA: TGTGCCAGCTCGGAGCTAACCTACACCGGGGAGCTGTTTTTT

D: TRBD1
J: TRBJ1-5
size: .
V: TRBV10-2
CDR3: CASSRTGTGVSNQPQHF
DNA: TGCGCCAGCAGTAGGACCGGGACAGGGGTTAGCAATCAGCCCCAGCATTTT

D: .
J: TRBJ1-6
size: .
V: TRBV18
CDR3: CASSPDRDSPLHF
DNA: TGTGCCAGCTCACCTGACAGAGATTCACCCCTCCACTTT

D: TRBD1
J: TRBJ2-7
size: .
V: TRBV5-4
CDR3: CASSLGRPTGVGEQYF
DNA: TGTGCCAGCAGCTTGGGTAGGCCGACAGGGGTCGGCGAGCAGTACTTC

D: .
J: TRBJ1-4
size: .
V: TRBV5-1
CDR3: CASSLSGIANEKLFF
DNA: TGCGCCAGCAGCTTGTCAGGGATAGCTAATGAAAAACTGTTTTTT

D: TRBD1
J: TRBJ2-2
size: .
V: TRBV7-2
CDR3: CASSSRTGDTGELFF
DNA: TGTGCCAGCAGCTCCCGGACAGGGGATACCGGGGAGCTGTTTTTT

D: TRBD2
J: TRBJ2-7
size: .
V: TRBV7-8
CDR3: CASSLPAGGRDEQYF
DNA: TGTGCCAGCAGCTTACCCGCGGGGGGCCGGGACGAGCAGTACTTC

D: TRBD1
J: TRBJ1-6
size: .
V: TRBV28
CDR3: CASSLSGTVPNSPLHF
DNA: TGTGCCAGCAGTTTGTCCGGGACAGTCCCCAATTCACCCCTCCACTTT

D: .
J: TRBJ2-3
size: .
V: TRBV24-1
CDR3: CATSAGTLPDTQYF
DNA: TGTGCCACCAGTGCCGGGACTCTCCCAGATACGCAGTATTTT